Here is one TCR beta chain with its context. As yet, its antigen is unknown. Profiled with immunoSEQ multiplex PCR; TCRdb holds only in-frame clones, not every one. Of about 2.4 million clones listed, 80% to 95% are singletons. This entry belongs to a study of shared clonotypes between healthy human individuals. Study-wide background: Donors had three CD4 naive, three CD4 memory, two CD8 naive and one CD8 memory plate apiece.

Study-wide results and limits: Investigators collected only blood, and repertoires in tissues likely differ. Naive subsets, compared against memory subsets, generally had larger estimated richness values.

Deletions cut 0 bases from V and 2 bases from J, with 14 bases between. The CDR3 spans 17 residues. Germline CDR1 SGHRS, CDR2 YFSETQ. A split of CD4+ cells into CD45RA+ naive and CD45RA-negative memory subsets was performed. Sequencing was performed on naive CD4+ T cells from PBMCs. Subset denoted: CD45RA+ positively selected. The chain carries TRBV5-1 and TRBJ2-2, with D possibly being TRBD1 or TRBD2 (5 bases each). This TCR derives from a man between 18 and 35 years old in good health. Some clones in this sample may be carry-over from other donors' samples. CDR3 protein: CASSLGRDPLNTGELFF. The CDR3 bases are TGCGCCAGCAGCTTGGGCCGGGACCCCCTTAACACCGGGGAGCTGTTTTTT.